Listed below are T cell receptor beta chains from one sample, sequenced in a study of T cells in localized non-small cell lung cancer. Profiling relied on immunoSEQ multiplex PCR, and the TCRdb table lists in-frame clones only, not all of them. Seen here are under 95,000 clones, 70% to 90% observed once, and the top ten hold roughly 9%. The sample here was peripheral blood, taken before any cancer treatment. The receptor set was obtained from a female donor older than 55 with stage I lung adenocarcinoma. The CDR3 runs from the conserved cysteine through the conserved F or W. D genes are given only for firm matches. The size of a clone is reported for some rows only, either as once, few or many, or as a class for expanded clones.

d_call	v_call	clone_size	j_call	cdr3_nt	cdr3_aa
.	TRBV15	.	TRBJ1-3	TGTGCCACCAGCAGAAGCTTAACAGCGGCCTCTGGAAACACCATATATTTT	CATSRSLTAASGNTIYF
.	TRBV10-3	once	TRBJ2-3	TGTGCCATCAGTGACTCACTAGGAAGCACAGATACGCAGTATTTT	CAISDSLGSTDTQYF
.	TRBV9	.	TRBJ2-2	TGTGCCAGCAGCGGACCGGGCCTGTTCGGTTCTGGGGAGCTGTTTTTT	CASSGPGLFGSGELFF
.	TRBV18	.	TRBJ2-5	TGTGCCAGCTCACGGACCCCCGGGGGAGAGACCCAGTACTTC	CASSRTPGGETQYF
.	TRBV7-2	.	TRBJ2-3	TGTGCCACTAGAGAACTAGCCTATAGCACAGATACGCAGTATTTT	CATRELAYSTDTQYF
TRBD1	TRBV9	.	TRBJ1-4	TGTGCCAGCAGCGCGACAGGGCGACGTGAAAAACTGTTTTTT	CASSATGRREKLFF
.	TRBV5-4	.	TRBJ2-3	TGTGCCAGCAGCCCTGGGGCGGGGAGAAGCACAGATACGCAGTATTTT	CASSPGAGRSTDTQYF
.	TRBV5-6	.	TRBJ1-5	TGTGCCAGCAGCAGCCTAGGGACGGAGTCCAATCAGCCCCAGCATTTT	CASSSLGTESNQPQHF
.	TRBV21-1	.	TRBJ2-7	TGTGCCAGCAGCAAAGCCAGCTACGAGCAGTACTTC	CASSKASYEQYF
.	TRBV14	.	TRBJ1-1	TGTGCCAGCAGCCAAGATTCACGGGGAGTAGGGTTGTCTGAAGCTTTCTTT	CASSQDSRGVGLSEAFF
TRBD2	TRBV10-3	.	TRBJ2-2	TGTGCCATCTCCGTAGCTAGCGGGAGGACCGGGGAGCTGTTTTTT	CAISVASGRTGELFF
.	TRBV6-5	once	TRBJ1-5	TGTGCCAGCAGTAACACAGGGACCTGGGGGGAGCCCCAGCATTTT	CASSNTGTWGEPQHF
TRBD2	TRBV30	.	TRBJ2-5	TGTGCCAGCAGGGCTAGCGGGTCGGAGACCCAGTACTTC	CASRASGSETQYF
TRBD1	TRBV30	.	TRBJ1-5	TGTGCCTGGAGCAAACCGGGACAGGCGAGGCCCCAGCATTTT	CAWSKPGQARPQHF
.	TRBV4-1	.	TRBJ2-3	TGCGCCAGCAGCCAAGTGGCGGCTAGCCCGAGCACAGATACGCAGTATTTT	CASSQVAASPSTDTQYF
.	TRBV5-5	.	TRBJ2-3	TGTGCCAGCAGCTTCATGGCCTCCTTGACAGATACGCAGTATTTT	CASSFMASLTDTQYF
TRBD1	TRBV4-1	.	TRBJ1-2	TGCGCCAGCAGCCAAGCGGTCCGAGATAACAGGGGGAACTATGGCTACACCTTC	CASSQAVRDNRGNYGYTF
.	TRBV28	.	TRBJ1-4	TGTGCCAGCAGTTTAGGAGGGAGGGACCTGAATGAAAAACTGTTTTTT	CASSLGGRDLNEKLFF
TRBD1	TRBV5-6	.	TRBJ1-1	TGTGCCAGCAGCCCGGGGACAGGGCTGAGGAACACTGAAGCTTTCTTT	CASSPGTGLRNTEAFF
.	TRBV30	once	TRBJ2-2	TGTGCCTGGAGTGTAGCTTTGGGGGCCAACACCGGGGAGCTGTTTTTT	CAWSVALGANTGELFF
.	TRBV6-1	once	TRBJ2-7	TGTGCCAGCAGTGAAGGTAGGGGGGCCGCCCACGAGCAGTACTTC	CASSEGRGAAHEQYF
.	TRBV19	.	TRBJ2-6	TGTGCCAGTAGTCGCAGAGAGAGCTCTGGGGCCAACGTCCTGACTTTC	CASSRRESSGANVLTF
.	TRBV7-9	once	TRBJ1-1	TGTGCCAGCAGCTTAGTGGCTCGCGATCGGCGGCTGACGAACACTGAAGCTTTCTTT	CASSLVARDRRLTNTEAFF
.	TRBV4-3	.	TRBJ1-2	TGCGCCAGCAGCCAAGAATTCAGGAGGGTTGAGGTATATGGCTACACCTTC	CASSQEFRRVEVYGYTF